The 29 T cell receptor beta chains presented below share a single source sample, sequenced in a study of T cell responses to AZD1222 COVID-19 vaccine. Sequencing used immunoSEQ multiplex PCR; TCRdb keeps in-frame clones, though not all of them. The sample yields 120,000 or so clones, about 85% seen once. Material: peripheral blood, obtained on day 0 of AZD1222 vaccination. The receptors were gathered from an adult in good health.

This clone was seen just once. The chain couples TRBV30 to TRBJ1-2; D is unresolved. Trimming cost V 5 bases and J 1 base, with 8 bases left between them. This CDR3 contains 12 residues. Per the germline V gene, CDR1 is GTSNPN and CDR2 is SVGIG (reference sequence). The CDR3 sequence is CAWFRGNYGYTF. The CDR3 nucleotides read TGTGCCTGGTTTCGCGGTAACTATGGCTACACCTTC.

The rearrangement joins TRBV6-2 or TRBV6-3 to TRBJ1-1, with TRBD1 as a possible D gene (6 bases). Trimming removed 5 bases at V and 1 base at J, with 26 bases between. The germline V gene encodes CDR1 MNHEY and CDR2 SVGEGT. This CDR3 is 19 amino acids long. The CDR3 reads CASSPVLGAGGGTNTEAFF. In DNA form, the CDR3 reads TGTGCCAGCAGTCCCGTCCTTGGGGCTGGGGGGGGCACGAACACTGAAGCTTTCTTT.

The chain links TRBV28 to TRBJ1-3; D unresolved. Germline V gene sequence: CDR1 MDHEN, CDR2 SYDVKM. The CDR3 contains 15 residues. The V end lost 3 bases, the J end lost 0 bases, and 9 bases lay between the germline ends. This CDR3 reads CASSFLPASGNTIYF. CDR3 nucleotides: TGTGCCAGCAGTTTTCTGCCAGCCTCTGGAAACACCATATATTTT.

V and J are TRBV5-6 and TRBJ2-5; TRBD1 aligns across 7 bases. The CDR3 extends over 17 amino acids. Losses at the gene ends were 1 base for V and 5 bases for J; bases not matched to a gene: 14. Germline lookup yields CDR1 SGHDT and CDR2 YYEEEE. This chain's CDR3 is CASSLISSPGGFETQYF. In DNA, the CDR3 is TGTGCCAGCAGCTTGATCTCGTCGCCAGGGGGTTTCGAGACCCAGTACTTC.

This chain links TRBV9 with TRBJ1-1; D uncertain. The V end lost 0 bases, the J end lost 4 bases, and 13 bases lay between the germline ends. This CDR3 spans 15 amino acids. The V gene's germline CDR1 is SGDLS and CDR2 YYNGEE. DNA of the CDR3: TGTGCCAGCAGCGTAGATAGCGTGGGCTTCACTGAAGCTTTCTTT. Its protein is CASSVDSVGFTEAFF.

This sequence joins TRBV28 and TRBJ1-2, with 8 bases lining up with TRBD1. J gave up 5 bases and V 5 bases, and 10 bases lay outside the gene matches. Germline V gives CDR1 MDHEN, CDR2 SYDVKM. The CDR3 is 15 amino acids. CDR3 bases: TGTGCCAGCAGTATGGCAGGGGGCGCTTCTTATGGCTACACCTTC. The encoded protein is CASSMAGGASYGYTF.

This sequence joins TRBV28 and TRBJ1-3; no firm D call. Germline V lookup: CDR1 MDHEN, CDR2 SYDVKM. The V and J ends lost 4 bases and 0 bases respectively, with 7 bases between them. The CDR3 has 14 residues. The CDR3 spells CASSSPLSGNTIYF. CDR3 in DNA: TGTGCCAGCAGTTCGCCGCTCTCTGGAAACACCATATATTTT.

The chain recombines TRBV28 with TRBJ2-7; TRBD2 agrees at 7 bases. The CDR3 covers 12 residues. The germline gives CDR1 MDHEN, CDR2 SYDVKM. Trimming cost V 8 bases and J 3 bases; bases outside gene matches: 4. In nucleotides, the CDR3 is TGTGCCAGCCGGGAGGCAGGCTACGAGCAGTACTTC. Translated, it gives CASREAGYEQYF.

The rearrangement joins TRBV20-1 to TRBJ2-3; 7 bases agree with TRBD1. CDR1 is DFQATT, CDR2 SNEGSKA, per germline (reference sequence). V was clipped by 3 bases and J by 2 bases; unmatched bases: 5. The CDR3 totals 14 residues. CDR3 sequence reads: CSASRQGHTDTQYF. CDR3 nucleotides: TGCAGTGCTAGTAGACAGGGTCACACAGATACGCAGTATTTT.

The chain has TRBV28 and TRBJ1-2; D unresolved. V lost 2 bases and J lost 0, with 10 bases in between. Germline V gene sequence: CDR1 MDHEN, CDR2 SYDVKM. The CDR3 contains 15 residues. DNA for the CDR3: TGTGCCAGCAGTTTAAATCCGGGGACTAACTATGGCTACACCTTC. This codes for CASSLNPGTNYGYTF.

The chain links TRBV27 to TRBJ2-2, with TRBD1 identical over 8 bases. This CDR3 comprises 14 residues. The J segment lost 4 bases and the V segment lost 7 bases, leaving 5 bases of the junction unmatched. Looked up from germline, CDR1 is MNHEY and CDR2 is SMNVEV (reference sequence). The CDR3 DNA sequence: TGTGCCAGCACCCCGACAGGGGTCACCGGGGAGCTGTTTTTT. Protein product: CASTPTGVTGELFF.

V usage is TRBV27 and J usage is TRBJ2-6, with 11 bases lining up with TRBD1. From germline, CDR1 is MNHEY and CDR2 SMNVEV (reference sequence). The CDR3 consists of 17 residues. Germline trimming cut 5 bases from V and 0 bases from J; bases unmatched to any gene: 3. The CDR3 region is CASSQGTGGSGANVLTF. The DNA of the CDR3 is TGTGCCAGCAGTCAAGGGACAGGGGGCTCTGGGGCCAACGTCCTGACTTTC.

This chain links TRBV6-2 or TRBV6-3 with TRBJ1-6, with D uncertain. This CDR3 region has 12 residues. Trimming pared 1 base from V and 9 bases from J, leaving 4 bases between. Germline CDR1 MNHEY, CDR2 SVGEGT. The chain's CDR3 is CASSYYGSPLHF. The CDR3 nucleotides are TGTGCCAGCAGTTACTATGGTTCACCCCTCCACTTT.

The chain joins TRBV27 to TRBJ1-2, with 8 nucleotides matching TRBD1. The length of the CDR3 is 14 residues. With V trimmed by 4 bases and J by 3 bases, 4 bases remained unmatched. Germline loops: CDR1 MNHEY, CDR2 SMNVEV (reference sequence). This CDR3 reads CASSSGGADYGYTF. The CDR3 DNA sequence: TGTGCCAGCAGTTCAGGGGGCGCCGACTATGGCTACACCTTC.

The chain joins TRBV28 to TRBJ2-7; maybe TRBD1 (6 bases). The CDR3 has 16 residues. CDR1 is MDHEN, CDR2 SYDVKM, per germline. Trimming left V 5 bases short and J 0 bases short, with 17 bases between. The CDR3 region is CASSGGRGSSSYEQYF. The CDR3 region has the DNA TGTGCCAGCAGTGGGGGCAGGGGCTCCAGCTCCTACGAGCAGTACTTC.

Only a few counts were recorded for this clone. This chain links TRBV7-9 with TRBJ2-6; no reliable D call. CDR1 and CDR2 from the germline V gene are SEHNR and FQNEAQ (reference sequence). The V and J ends lost 3 bases and 0 bases respectively, with 6 bases between them. The CDR3 runs 15 residues. The CDR3 loop reads CASSLTYSGANVLTF. The CDR3 DNA sequence: TGTGCCAGCAGCTTGACATACTCTGGGGCCAACGTCCTGACTTTC.

This clone has only a few counts. One end of the junction is discordant with germline, which a read error may explain. The CDR3 region is CATSRDRGDMVRIF. For the CDR3, the DNA is TGTGCCACCAGCAGAGATCGGGGGGACATGGTGCGTATTTTT. The rearrangement links TRBV15 to TRBJ1-5; possible D gene TRBD1, 6 bases. Germline lookup yields CDR1 LNHNV and CDR2 YYDKDF (reference sequence). The CDR3 is 14 residues long.

V and J are TRBV2 and TRBJ1-3, with D maybe TRBD1 (6 bases). Germline V lookup: CDR1 SNHLY, CDR2 FYNNEI. The CDR3 is 15 amino acids. Trimming stripped 2 bases from V and 2 bases from J, with 10 bases between. CDR3 loop: CASSELQGTGNTIYF. In nucleotides, the CDR3 is TGTGCCAGCAGTGAACTTCAGGGGACTGGAAACACCATATATTTT.

The rearrangement uses TRBV11-2 and TRBJ1-1, with unresolved D. V lost 6 bases and J 5 bases, leaving 13 bases between the germline ends. There are 13 residues in the CDR3. The germline gives CDR1 SGHAT, CDR2 FQNNGV. CDR3 nucleotide sequence: TGTGCCAGCAGGGCCGCTGGAGGGACTGAAGCTTTCTTT. This encodes CASRAAGGTEAFF.

J is TRBJ1-4 and V is TRBV7-2, with 7 bases that match TRBD1. The CDR3 extends over 14 amino acids. Germline lookup yields CDR1 SGHTA and CDR2 FQGNSA. Trimming removed 2 bases from V and 8 bases from J; junction bases left unmatched: 5. CDR3 protein: CASSLMTGYEKLFF. Written as DNA, the CDR3 is TGTGCCAGCAGCTTAATGACAGGGTACGAAAAACTGTTTTTT.

V usage is TRBV10-3 and J usage is TRBJ2-2; no clear D. This CDR3 spans 13 amino acids. The germline V and J ends were trimmed by 8 bases and 5 bases, with 12 bases remaining between them. CDR1 and CDR2 from the germline V gene are ENHRY and SYGVKD. The CDR3 reads CAIGPEETGELFF. CDR3 in DNA: TGTGCCATCGGGCCCGAGGAGACCGGGGAGCTGTTTTTT.

To note about this clone: This specimen includes other DNA sequences encoding the same CDR3. V and J are TRBV7-2 and TRBJ2-7, with D unclear. The CDR3 consists of 13 residues. V was shortened by 3 bases and J by 2 bases, with 8 bases between the two germline ends. Germline V gives CDR1 SGHTA, CDR2 FQGNSA. CDR3 protein: CASSFDGPYEQYF. The CDR3 region has the DNA TGTGCCAGCAGCTTCGACGGACCCTACGAGCAGTACTTC.

This chain connects TRBV29-1 to TRBJ1-1, with D unclear. Germline CDR1 reads SQVTM; CDR2 reads ANQGSEA. Trimming removed 4 bases at V and 2 bases at J, with 11 bases between. This CDR3 spans 13 amino acids. The DNA of the CDR3 is TGCAGCGTTGGGGGTCAGCTTAACACTGAAGCTTTCTTT. The encoded protein is CSVGGQLNTEAFF.

This clone occurred once. V usage is TRBV12-3 or TRBV12-4 and J usage is TRBJ2-2; D call uncertain. Between the trimmed V and J ends, which lost 8 bases and 3 bases, there was a span of 7 bases. This CDR3 comprises 12 residues. This chain's CDR3 is CASCRDTGELFF. DNA for the CDR3: TGTGCCAGCTGTAGGGACACCGGGGAGCTGTTTTTT.

The genes are TRBV3-1 (or the pseudogene TRBV3-2) and TRBJ1-6, with D perhaps TRBD1 (5 bases). Germline CDR1 reads LGHDT; CDR2 reads YNNKEL (reference sequence). The CDR3 is 16 residues long. Trimming cost V 0 bases and J 9 bases, with 15 bases left between them. The CDR3 spells CASSQDFRQGSSPLHF. The CDR3 nucleotides read TGTGCCAGCAGCCAAGACTTTCGGCAGGGAAGTTCACCCCTCCACTTT.

The V gene is TRBV12-5, the J gene TRBJ2-3, with D maybe TRBD1 (5 bases). The CDR3 spans 12 residues. Germline loops: CDR1 LGHNT, CDR2 FRNRAP. Trimming removed 6 bases from V and 8 bases from J, with 12 bases in between. The CDR3 region is CASGLHRGTQYF. CDR3 nucleotides: TGTGCTAGTGGCCTCCATAGGGGTACGCAGTATTTT.

The gene calls are TRBV30 and TRBJ2-1; 8 bases line up with TRBD2. The CDR3 is made up of 15 amino acids. V was pared by 5 bases and J by 4 bases, with 10 bases of the junction left unmatched. CDR1 GTSNPN and CDR2 SVGIG come from the germline V gene (reference sequence). This CDR3 is CAWSGGASRYNEQFF. The CDR3 DNA reads as TGTGCCTGGTCGGGGGGGGCTTCTCGGTACAATGAGCAGTTCTTC.

The gene calls are TRBV3-1 (or the pseudogene TRBV3-2) and TRBJ1-1, with a tentative D call TRBD1 (5 bases). Trimming left V 1 base short and J 8 bases short, with 8 bases between. The CDR3 is 12 residues long. Germline CDR1 reads LGHDT; CDR2 reads YNNKEL (reference sequence). Written as DNA, the CDR3 is TGTGCCAGCAGCCAAGGGGGCCGGGAAGCTTTCTTT. Translating gives CASSQGGREAFF.

The V gene is TRBV9, the J gene TRBJ1-6, with a possible D match to TRBD1 (5 bases). This CDR3 has 16 amino acids. V shed 3 bases and J shed 4 bases, with 14 bases lying between them. Germline values: CDR1 SGDLS, CDR2 YYNGEE. CDR3 in amino acids: CASSEMTETYNSPLHF. The DNA of the CDR3 is TGTGCCAGCAGCGAGATGACAGAGACTTATAATTCACCCCTCCACTTT. Together with reference TRBV9 and TRBJ1-6, the CDR3 gives the full variable domain: DSGVTQTPKHLITATGQRVTLRCSPRSGDLSVYWYQQSLDQGLQFLIQYYNGEERAKGNILERFSAQQFPDLHSELNLSSLELGDSALYFCASSEMTETYNSPLHFGNGTRLTVT.